This record concerns one T cell receptor (beta chain) sequence. The source of the sample is a study of shared clonotypes between healthy human individuals. Terminally differentiated effector memory CD45RA+ cells were excluded from the naive CD8 cells, which were CD45RO-negative and positively selected for CCR7. Sequenced by immunoSEQ multiplex PCR; TCRdb stores in-frame clones only, minus some. Among hundreds of thousands of clones listed, around 90% were seen once. The sample taken for sequencing was naive CD8+ T cells sorted from blood. The clonotype originates from a man aged 25-45 years in good health.

This CDR3 reads CASSPETSGWGDTQYF. The DNA for the CDR3 is TGTGCCAGCAGCCCGGAGACTAGCGGGTGGGGAGATACGCAGTATTTT. The chain joins TRBV7-9 to TRBJ2-3; 10 nucleotides match TRBD2. Trimming took 5 bases from V and 5 from J; bases not matched to a gene: 10. This CDR3 spans 16 amino acids. The germline V gene encodes CDR1 SEHNR and CDR2 FQNEAQ (reference sequence).